This paragraph reports one T cell receptor (beta chain). This clone was counted once. This receptor's antigen is unknown. Per-nucleotide qualities are absent, and no much larger clonotype sits a single base away. TCRbeta CDR3 regions were amplified from genomic DNA using the immunoSEQ Assay, a bias-controlled multiplex PCR. Concerning the study's data processing: Within the assay, amplification of reference gene primers was used to estimate how many nucleated cells each sample contained. To quantify the absolute abundance of each unique TCRbeta CDR3 rearrangement, sequence reads were collapsed and filtered. For each sample, productive Simpson clonality was calculated as the square root of Simpson's diversity index over productive rearrangements. TCRdb mirrors the immuneACCESS table, restricted to in-frame sequences. Some clones are absent from its copies; in checked studies, under half trace to an unresolved V gene, and the reason for the others is unknown. V and J calls and clone size come straight from that table; D and trimming were deduced from the DNA. The table for this sample lists around 330,000 clones; around nine tenths of them were counted only once. 2.6% of the sample rests with the top ten.

Participants in the prospective study were aged 18 to 89 years, lived in 24 United States geographic areas, and enrolled through a virtual design. Cohort assignment in the prospective study relied on participant-reported clinical history from a screening survey and a study questionnaire. Recovered participants in ImmuneRACE Cohort 3 were defined by two consecutive negative NP/OP PCR tests, clearance by a healthcare professional, or resolution of symptoms. Each participant in the prospective study had whole blood, serum and a nasopharyngeal or oropharyngeal swab collected by mobile phlebotomists. Additional blood draws and questionnaires over an approximately two-month period could optionally be provided by prospective study participants. Before DNA extraction, blood samples from the prospective study were shipped at room temperature or frozen. There are 16 amino acids in the CDR3, from cysteine to phenylalanine inclusive. Just the 48-base CDR3 DNA is kept, in frame starting at base 1. V is clipped by 1 base and J by 0 bases, and the sequence between their germline boundaries is 10 bases long. CDR1 MGHRA and CDR2 YSYEKL are derived from the germline V gene.

These data are taken from a study of blood T cell repertoires in COVID-19 (dated by TCRdb to the early 2020s). In terms of the full investigation: The collaborator samples originated in the United States, Italy and Spain and spanned the acute and convalescent phases of COVID-19. The material from the prospective study consisted of cDNA or gDNA derived from T cells, B-cell-depleted T cells, or PBMCs. The dataset comprised deeply sampled blood TCRbeta repertoires from subjects exposed to, actively infected with, or recovered from COVID-19. A freely available public database, intended as a resource for researchers studying the immune response to SARS-CoV-2, is where the repertoires were released. The samples were drawn from the first 160 participants of the ongoing ImmuneRACE study and from under 1,500 subjects provided by 6 global collaborators. Nearly every sample came with metadata listing a de-identified subject ID, COVID-19 status, age in years and sex. HLA class I and class II types, where available, came from metadata supplied by the sample provider rather than from assay-based typing.

The research as a whole found: How much clinical and demographic metadata was included differed by source and by participant, and the metadata was provided uncurated.

The receptor comes from a man between 60 and 75 years old who had recovered from COVID-19. The material sequenced was PBMCs or T cells enriched from blood (not recorded which). This receptor chain uses TRBV4-1 and TRBJ1-5; the D gene cannot be resolved reliably. The CDR3: CASSQVTANSNQPQHF. The nucleotide sequence is given as TGCGCCAGCAGCCAAGTAACAGCTAATAGCAATCAGCCCCAGCATTTT.